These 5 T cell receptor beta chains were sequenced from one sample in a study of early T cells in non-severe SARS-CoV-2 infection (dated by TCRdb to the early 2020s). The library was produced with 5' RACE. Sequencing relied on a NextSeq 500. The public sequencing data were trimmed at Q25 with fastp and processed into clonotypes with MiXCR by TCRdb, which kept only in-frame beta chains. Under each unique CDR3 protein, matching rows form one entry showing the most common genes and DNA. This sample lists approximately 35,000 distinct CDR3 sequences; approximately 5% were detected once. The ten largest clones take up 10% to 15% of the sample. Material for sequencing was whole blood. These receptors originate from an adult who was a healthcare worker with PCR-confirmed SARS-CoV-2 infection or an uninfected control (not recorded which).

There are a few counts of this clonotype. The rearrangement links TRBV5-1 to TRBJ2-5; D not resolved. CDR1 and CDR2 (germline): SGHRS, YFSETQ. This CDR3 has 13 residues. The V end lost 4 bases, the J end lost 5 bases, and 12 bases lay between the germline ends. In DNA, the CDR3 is TGCGCCAGCAGCAAGACGATCTTGGAGACCCAGTACTTC. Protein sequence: CASSKTILETQYF.

The CDR3 bases are TGTGCCACCAGGACTAAAATCCAGCAGAACACCGGGGAGCTGTTTTTT. Translation gives CATRTKIQQNTGELFF. The V and J genes are TRBV24-1 and TRBJ2-2, with D tentatively TRBD2 (5 bases). The ends were cut back, 7 bases at V and 1 base at J, with 15 bases in the middle. The CDR3 loop spans 16 amino acids. CDR1 is KGHDR, CDR2 SFDVKD, per germline.

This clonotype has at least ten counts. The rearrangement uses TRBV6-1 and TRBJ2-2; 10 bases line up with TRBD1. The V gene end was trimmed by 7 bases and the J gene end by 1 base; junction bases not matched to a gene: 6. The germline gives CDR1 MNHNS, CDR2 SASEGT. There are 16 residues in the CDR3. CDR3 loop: CASTPWDRGNTGELFF. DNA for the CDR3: TGTGCCAGCACCCCGTGGGACAGGGGGAACACCGGGGAGCTGTTTTTT.

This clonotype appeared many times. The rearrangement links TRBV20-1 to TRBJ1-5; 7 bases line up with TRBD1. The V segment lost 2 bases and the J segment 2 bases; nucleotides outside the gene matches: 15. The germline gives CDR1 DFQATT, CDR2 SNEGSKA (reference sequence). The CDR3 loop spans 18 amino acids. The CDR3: CSARKNVQGPGGNQPQHF. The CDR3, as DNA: TGCAGTGCTAGAAAAAACGTACAGGGGCCCGGGGGCAATCAGCCCCAGCATTTT.

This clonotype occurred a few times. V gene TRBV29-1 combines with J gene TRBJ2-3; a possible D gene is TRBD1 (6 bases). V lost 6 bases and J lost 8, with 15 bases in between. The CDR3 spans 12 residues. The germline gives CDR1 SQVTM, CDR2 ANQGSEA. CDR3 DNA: TGCAGCGTCGGGGAAAGGGGGACTACGCAGTATTTT. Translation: CSVGERGTTQYF.